The 25 T cell receptor beta chains presented below share a single source sample, sequenced in a study of identical twins. TCRdb re-called the 5' RACE reads through MiXCR, storing one row per CDR3 protein. The table shows hundreds of thousands of distinct CDR3 sequences, with roughly an eighth occurring only once. These records were also assigned to another study, of yellow fever vaccine responses in identical twins.

The sequenced material came from PBMCs. The source of these receptors is a woman aged 18 to 35 in good health.

This clonotype was counted a few times. This chain links TRBV24-1 with TRBJ2-1, with D perhaps TRBD1 (6 bases). Germline assignment: CDR1 KGHDR and CDR2 SFDVKD. The CDR3 length is 12 residues. V lost 9 bases, J lost 7 bases, and 12 bases lay in between. The CDR3 coding sequence is TGTGCCACCCGGGACAAAATTAATGAGCAGTTCTTC. Translation: CATRDKINEQFF.

The chain links TRBV7-6 to TRBJ2-3; D not resolved. Germline CDR1 is SGHVS and CDR2 is FNYEAQ. V was cut by 5 bases and J by 6 bases, with 12 bases left in between. This CDR3 spans 13 amino acids. Here the CDR3 DNA reads TGTGCCAGCAGCCCGAGCCCAGCGGATACGCAGTATTTT. It is translated as CASSPSPADTQYF.

This clonotype was picked up many times. V gene TRBV29-1 combines with J gene TRBJ2-2; TRBD2 matches at 7 bases. CDR1 is SQVTM and CDR2 is ANQGSEA in the germline V gene. V lost 4 bases and J lost 1; bases outside the gene matches: 9. The CDR3 is made up of 16 amino acids. CDR3 residues: CSVAGRGGRNTGELFF. CDR3 sequence (DNA): TGCAGCGTTGCTGGGAGGGGTGGACGGAACACCGGGGAGCTGTTTTTT.

This clonotype was picked up a small number of times. The chain recombines TRBV12-3 or TRBV12-4 with TRBJ2-3; 8 bases are shared with TRBD2. Trimming took 6 bases from V and 4 from J; bases not matched to a gene: 6. The CDR3 sequence is 14 residues long. In DNA form, the CDR3 reads TGTGCCAGCAGCCGGGGGGGGCGGCCAGATACGCAGTATTTT. Residues: CASSRGGRPDTQYF.

This clonotype turned up a few times. This rearrangement joins TRBV3-1 to TRBJ2-3; 11 positions agree with TRBD2. The length of the CDR3 is 18 residues. The J segment lost 0 bases and the V segment lost 3 bases, leaving 8 bases of the junction unmatched. The germline V gene has CDR1 LGHDT and CDR2 YNNKEL (reference sequence). This CDR3 is CASSHTSGGRASTDTQYF. The CDR3 region has the DNA TGTGCCAGCAGCCACACTAGCGGGGGCCGTGCTAGCACAGATACGCAGTATTTT.

This clonotype was counted ten times or more. The chain joins TRBV12-3 or TRBV12-4 to TRBJ2-3; D could derive from TRBD1 or TRBD2 (5 bases each). V shed 0 bases and J shed 1 base, with 11 bases lying between them. CDR3 length equals 16 residues. CDR3 loop: CASSLAMGTGTDTQYF. The CDR3 bases are TGTGCCAGCAGTTTAGCTATGGGGACGGGCACAGATACGCAGTATTTT.

This clonotype has ten or more counts. The chain recombines TRBV12-5 with TRBJ2-1; D gene unclear. The CDR3 length is 16 residues. Germline CDR1 is LGHNT and CDR2 is FRNRAP. Trimming shortened V by 0 bases and J by 4 bases, and 13 bases separated the two germline ends. As DNA, the CDR3 is TGTGCTAGTGGTTTGGTAGATGTGGTGTGGTACAATGAGCAGTTCTTC. The encoded protein is CASGLVDVVWYNEQFF.

In its sample, this clonotype was seen once. The genes are TRBV3-1 and TRBJ2-5; maybe TRBD1 (6 bases). CDR1 is LGHDT and CDR2 is YNNKEL in the germline V gene (reference sequence). The CDR3 contains 16 residues. Trimming removed 4 bases from V and 5 bases from J, with 20 bases in between. CDR3 bases: TGTGCCAGCAGCCCGCTAAGACCCAAGGGGGTGGAGACCCAGTACTTC. It is translated as CASSPLRPKGVETQYF.

This clonotype was seen once. The CDR3 loop reads CASSFTRTSLGEQFF. DNA of the CDR3: TGTGCCAGCAGCTTCACTAGAACCTCCCTAGGTGAGCAGTTCTTC. The genes are TRBV7-2 and TRBJ2-1; maybe TRBD2 (5 bases). The CDR3 totals 15 residues. CDR1 and CDR2 (germline): SGHTA, FQGNSA. V was clipped by 3 bases and J by 9 bases, with 18 bases between them.

This clonotype has a count of ten or more. In DNA, the CDR3 is TGCAGCGTCGGGGCGCTAGCGGGAGGTTCAGATACGCAGTATTTT. Protein product: CSVGALAGGSDTQYF. The J gene is TRBJ2-3, the V gene TRBV29-1; 11 positions match TRBD2. The CDR3 sequence is 15 residues long. Losses at the gene ends were 6 bases for V and 4 bases for J; bases not matched to a gene: 9. Germline assignment: CDR1 SQVTM and CDR2 ANQGSEA.

At least ten counts were recorded for this clonotype. The rearrangement links TRBV4-1 to TRBJ1-2; D is unresolved. CDR1 and CDR2 from the germline V gene are MGHRA and YSYEKL. Trimming pared 0 bases from V and 3 bases from J, leaving 11 bases between. The CDR3 consists of 15 residues. The chain's CDR3 is CASSQEWAGDYGYTF. In DNA form, the CDR3 reads TGCGCCAGCAGCCAAGAATGGGCGGGAGACTATGGCTACACCTTC.

This clonotype showed up many times. The J gene is TRBJ1-5, the V gene TRBV7-9; D ambiguous. V was shortened by 4 bases and J by 0 bases, with 10 bases between the two germline ends. The CDR3 covers 15 residues. Germline CDR1 SEHNR, CDR2 FQNEAQ (reference sequence). CDR3 in amino acids: CASSSSLGSNQPQHF. CDR3 sequence (DNA): TGTGCCAGCAGCTCCTCACTCGGTAGCAATCAGCCCCAGCATTTT.

The chain uses TRBV10-3 and TRBJ2-1; tentatively, D is TRBD2 (6 bases). With 10 bases removed from V and 12 bases from J, the gap between germline ends came to 19 bases. CDR1 and CDR2 from the germline V gene are ENHRY and SYGVKD. The CDR3 sequence is 12 residues long. For the CDR3, the DNA is TGTGCCACCGGGGACTCCAACCTGGGGCAGTTCTTC. Translated: CATGDSNLGQFF.

This clonotype was counted many times. The chain employs TRBV27 and TRBJ2-6; 9 nucleotides line up with TRBD1. In germline, CDR1 is MNHEY, CDR2 SMNVEV (reference sequence). The J segment lost 0 bases and the V segment lost 5 bases, leaving 5 bases of the junction unmatched. The CDR3 is 17 residues long. The CDR3 DNA is TGTGCCAGCAGTCGGACAGGGGATTTCTCTGGGGCCAACGTCCTGACTTTC. This encodes CASSRTGDFSGANVLTF.

V is TRBV20-1 and J is TRBJ2-5, with TRBD2 as a possible D gene (6 bases). The germline V gene has CDR1 DFQATT and CDR2 SNEGSKA (reference sequence). Trimming stripped 0 bases from V and 5 bases from J, with 19 bases between. The CDR3 runs 16 residues. CDR3 protein: CSARDLLGGVVETQYF. The CDR3 DNA reads TGCAGTGCTAGAGACCTACTGGGGGGAGTAGTGGAGACCCAGTACTTC.

The genes are TRBV6-1 and TRBJ1-5; D unclear. The CDR3 length is 16 residues. The V gene lost 5 bases and the J gene lost 1 base, with 15 bases spanning the gap. The germline gives CDR1 MNHNS, CDR2 SASEGT. Here the CDR3 reads CASSRSGLRSNQPQHF. The CDR3 DNA sequence: TGTGCCAGCAGTCGAAGCGGTTTGAGGAGCAATCAGCCCCAGCATTTT.

This clonotype was recorded a few times. J is TRBJ2-1 and V is TRBV20-1; D possibly corresponds to TRBD2 (6 bases). Germline V gives CDR1 DFQATT, CDR2 SNEGSKA (reference sequence). Trimming pared 8 bases from V and 5 bases from J, leaving 19 bases between. CDR3 length: 14 amino acids. The CDR3 reads CSPQIGLLNNEQFF. In nucleotides, the CDR3 is TGCAGTCCACAGATTGGACTACTTAACAATGAGCAGTTCTTC.

The chain links TRBV2 to TRBJ2-2; TRBD1 aligns across 9 bases. Germline values: CDR1 SNHLY, CDR2 FYNNEI. V shed 2 bases, J shed 1 base, and the junction held 5 bases outside the gene matches. The CDR3 is 17 residues long. The CDR3 DNA sequence: TGTGCCAGCAGTGAACTCCCGACAGGGGGGAACACCGGGGAGCTGTTTTTT. Protein product: CASSELPTGGNTGELFF.

The CDR3 nucleotides are TGTGCCATCGCCCCGAGACTAGCGGGAGTCAAGACAGATACGCAGTATTTT. It is translated as CAIAPRLAGVKTDTQYF. The V and J genes are TRBV10-3 and TRBJ2-3; 12 nucleotides line up with TRBD2. The germline gives CDR1 ENHRY, CDR2 SYGVKD. This CDR3 is 17 amino acids long. V was pared by 8 bases and J by 3 bases, with 12 bases of the junction left unmatched.

The gene calls are TRBV12-3 or TRBV12-4 and TRBJ2-2, with TRBD2 matching 14 bases. V was clipped by 11 bases and J by 1 base; unmatched bases: 12. The CDR3 covers 18 residues. The CDR3 spells CAFCSRGLAGGNTGELFF. CDR3 nucleotide sequence: TGTGCCTTCTGTTCTCGCGGACTAGCGGGGGGGAACACCGGGGAGCTGTTTTTT.

The V gene is TRBV6-2 or TRBV6-3, the J gene TRBJ2-3, with D hard to call. Trimming shortened V by 3 bases and J by 7 bases, and 5 bases separated the two germline ends. The germline V gene encodes CDR1 MNHEY and CDR2 SVGEGT. The CDR3 spans 11 residues. DNA of the CDR3: TGTGCCAGCAGTTATTCCTATACGCAGTATTTT. Encoded protein: CASSYSYTQYF.

The J gene is TRBJ2-5, the V gene TRBV4-2; TRBD2 matches 16 bases. The CDR3 totals 18 residues. Germline loops: CDR1 LGHNA, CDR2 YNFKEQ. V lost 1 base to trimming and J lost 5 bases; unmatched junction nucleotides: 7. CDR3 protein: CASSQVGTSGGAGETQYF. CDR3 bases: TGTGCCAGCAGCCAAGTAGGGACTAGCGGGGGGGCGGGGGAGACCCAGTACTTC.

This chain uses TRBV4-1 with TRBJ2-1; a possible D gene is TRBD2 (6 bases). Germline CDR1 MGHRA, CDR2 YSYEKL. V was cut by 0 bases and J by 2 bases, with 14 bases left in between. The CDR3 loop spans 17 amino acids. This chain's CDR3 is CASSQDLDSGPYNEQFF. DNA of the CDR3: TGCGCCAGCAGCCAAGATCTGGATAGCGGACCCTACAATGAGCAGTTCTTC.

The sample holds a few counts of this clonotype. The gene calls are TRBV9 and TRBJ2-3, with TRBD2 matching over 10 bases. CDR1 and CDR2 from the germline V gene are SGDLS and YYNGEE. J gave up 2 bases and V 0 bases, and 6 bases lay outside the gene matches. The CDR3 length is 17 residues. The CDR3 DNA is TGTGCCAGCAGCGTAGAAAGTAGCGGGAGGTTCACAGATACGCAGTATTTT. It specifies CASSVESSGRFTDTQYF. Full variable domain (rest looked up from reference TRBV9 and TRBJ2-3): DSGVTQTPKHLITATGQRVTLRCSPRSGDLSVYWYQQSLDQGLQFLIQYYNGEERAKGNILERFSAQQFPDLHSELNLSSLELGDSALYFCASSVESSGRFTDTQYFGPGTRLTVL.

The rearrangement joins TRBV6-5 to TRBJ2-1; TRBD2 aligns across 8 bases. Germline CDR1 and CDR2: MNHEY and SVGAGI. The CDR3 has 16 residues. With V trimmed by 4 bases and J by 4 bases, 9 bases remained unmatched. The CDR3 sequence is CASSSDQRGSYNEQFF. The DNA of the CDR3 is TGTGCCAGCAGTTCGGACCAGCGGGGGAGTTACAATGAGCAGTTCTTC.